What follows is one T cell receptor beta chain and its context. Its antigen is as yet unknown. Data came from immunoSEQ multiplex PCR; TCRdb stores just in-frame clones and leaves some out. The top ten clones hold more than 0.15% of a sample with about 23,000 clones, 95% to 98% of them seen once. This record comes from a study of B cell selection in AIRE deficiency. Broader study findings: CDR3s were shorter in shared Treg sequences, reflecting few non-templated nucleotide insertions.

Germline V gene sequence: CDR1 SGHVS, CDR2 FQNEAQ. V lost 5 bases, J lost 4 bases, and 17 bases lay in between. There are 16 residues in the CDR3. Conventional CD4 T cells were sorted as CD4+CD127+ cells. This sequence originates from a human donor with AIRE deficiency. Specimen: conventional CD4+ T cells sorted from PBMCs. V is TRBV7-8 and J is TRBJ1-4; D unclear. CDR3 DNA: TGTGCCAGCAGCCTACTACCCCCAGTCCTTAATGAAAAACTGTTTTTT. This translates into CASSLLPPVLNEKLFF.